Presented here are 21 T cell receptor beta chains from one specimen sequenced in a study of Ad26.COV2.S vaccination and SARS-CoV-2 variants. Treatment defined: around 19 received Ad26.COV2.S at low or high dose, single or two shots; about 5 received placebo; per-sample allocation not given. Sampling took place 63 days after the first vaccine or placebo injection. Clones were sequenced by immunoSEQ multiplex PCR, and TCRdb holds only the in-frame ones, with some missing. Among 430,000 or so clones listed, about 88% were seen once. The input for sequencing was peripheral blood, taken in a trial of Ad26.COV2.S vaccine versus placebo. The source of these receptors is a person aged 18 to 59 who received the Ad26.COV2.S COVID-19 vaccine or a placebo.

The V and J genes are TRBV19 and TRBJ1-2; TRBD1 matches 8 bases. The CDR3 runs to 14 residues. V was pared by 5 bases and J by 4 bases, with 6 bases of the junction left unmatched. CDR1 LNHDA and CDR2 SQIVND come from the germline V gene (reference sequence). CDR3 nucleotide sequence: TGTGCCAGTAGTGCCAGGGGGCCGGCCTATGGCTACACCTTC. Translation: CASSARGPAYGYTF.

This clone was detected a few times. V and J are TRBV4-2 and TRBJ1-2; D call uncertain. This CDR3 comprises 13 residues. The V gene lost 0 bases and the J gene lost 13 bases, with 15 bases spanning the gap. Germline V gene lookup returns CDR1 LGHNA and CDR2 YNFKEQ. This chain's CDR3 is CASSQDRQSPGTF. CDR3 sequence (DNA): TGTGCCAGCAGCCAAGATCGTCAGAGTCCGGGCACCTTC.

The CDR3 protein is CASSLQGSIIEPQHF. The CDR3 region has the DNA TGTGCCAGCAGCTTGCAGGGTTCAATAATTGAGCCCCAGCATTTT. This sequence joins TRBV5-4 and TRBJ1-5, with D possibly TRBD1 on 5 matching bases. The CDR3 has 15 residues. The V gene lost 1 base and the J gene lost 8 bases, with 16 bases spanning the gap. Germline lookup yields CDR1 SGHNT and CDR2 YYREEE (reference sequence).

The chain carries TRBV2 and TRBJ2-5; possible D gene TRBD1, 6 bases. This CDR3 has 13 amino acids. In germline, CDR1 is SNHLY, CDR2 FYNNEI. The germline V and J ends were trimmed by 6 bases and 4 bases, with 12 bases remaining between them. The CDR3 region is CASSPGVPETQYF. The CDR3 region has the DNA TGTGCCAGCAGCCCAGGGGTCCCAGAGACCCAGTACTTC.

The chain combines TRBV5-6 with TRBJ1-4; tentative D call: TRBD1 (5 bases). V lost 4 bases and J 6 bases, leaving 22 bases between the germline ends. CDR1 is SGHDT and CDR2 is YYEEEE in the germline V gene. The CDR3 totals 17 residues. The CDR3 sequence: CASSPPRGQGEDEKLFF. The CDR3 region has the DNA TGTGCCAGCAGCCCCCCCCGGGGTCAGGGAGAGGATGAAAAACTGTTTTTT.

Many counts were recorded for this clone. The chain is built from TRBV11-2 and TRBJ1-1; D gene ambiguous. Trimming shortened V by 8 bases and J by 0 bases, and 16 bases separated the two germline ends. The CDR3 length is 15 residues. Germline-derived CDR1 and CDR2 are SGHAT and FQNNGV. The CDR3 is CASQSGRILNTEAFF. The CDR3 DNA reads TGTGCCAGCCAATCGGGCAGGATTCTGAACACTGAAGCTTTCTTT.

This chain links TRBV5-1 with TRBJ2-2, with 7 nucleotides matching TRBD1. This CDR3 is built from 17 residues. Germline V gene sequence: CDR1 SGHRS, CDR2 YFSETQ. V trimming: 5 bases; J trimming: 0 bases; junction bases outside the gene matches: 10. The CDR3 loop is CASRSSQGLTNTGELFF. The CDR3 DNA sequence: TGCGCCAGCAGGAGCTCACAGGGGTTAACGAACACCGGGGAGCTGTTTTTT.

The rearrangement uses TRBV9 and TRBJ2-7; the D call may be TRBD1 or TRBD2 (5 bases each). V lost 4 bases and J lost 2, with 13 bases in between. Germline assignment: CDR1 SGDLS and CDR2 YYNGEE. The CDR3 is 14 amino acids. The CDR3 sequence: CASSPSGQAYEQYF. Here the CDR3 DNA reads TGTGCCAGCAGCCCTTCGGGGCAGGCCTACGAGCAGTACTTC.

This chain uses TRBV5-6 with TRBJ1-2; D remains unclear. The CDR3 is 12 amino acids. Germline CDR1 is SGHDT and CDR2 is YYEEEE. V gave up 2 bases and J gave up 7 bases, with 9 bases separating them. In nucleotides, the CDR3 is TGTGCCAGCAGCTTTTCTGGGTCTGGCTACACCTTC. Translating it yields CASSFSGSGYTF.

This chain's CDR3 is CASSKTGTRYTDTQYF. DNA for the CDR3: TGTGCCAGCAGTAAGACCGGGACTAGATACACAGATACGCAGTATTTT. This chain uses TRBV13 with TRBJ2-3; TRBD2 matches at 8 bases. Trimming cost V 6 bases and J 2 bases; bases outside gene matches: 10. The germline gives CDR1 PRHDT, CDR2 FYEKMQ (reference sequence). The CDR3 is 16 amino acids. Based on the CDR3 plus reference TRBV13 and TRBJ2-3, the full variable domain is AAGVIQSPRHLIKEKRETATLKCYPIPRHDTVYWYQQGPGQDPQFLISFYEKMQSDKGSIPDRFSAQQFSDYHSELNMSSLELGDSALYFCASSKTGTRYTDTQYFGPGTRLTVL.

The chain recombines TRBV2 with TRBJ1-2; D not resolved. This CDR3 comprises 14 residues. V lost 4 bases and J lost 5, with 14 bases in between. Germline loops: CDR1 SNHLY, CDR2 FYNNEI. The CDR3 bases are TGTGCCAGCAGTGTCTCTGCTACAGAGTATGGCTACACCTTC. It codes for CASSVSATEYGYTF.

The J gene is TRBJ2-3, the V gene TRBV7-6; TRBD1 matches 8 bases. Trimming at V came to 5 bases and at J to 4 bases, leaving 5 bases not matched to a gene. The CDR3 covers 14 residues. Germline V gene sequence: CDR1 SGHVS, CDR2 FNYEAQ. The CDR3 region has the DNA TGTGCCAGCAGCCGGACAGGGCCTGCAGATACGCAGTATTTT. As protein: CASSRTGPADTQYF.

The genes are TRBV24-1 and TRBJ1-2, with TRBD1 as a possible D gene (6 bases). From germline, CDR1 is KGHDR and CDR2 SFDVKD. This CDR3 is 13 amino acids long. V lost 1 base and J 5 bases, leaving 7 bases between the germline ends. Here the CDR3 reads CATSDFRGYGYTF. The CDR3 nucleotides are TGTGCCACCAGTGATTTCAGGGGATATGGCTACACCTTC.

J is TRBJ2-1 and V is TRBV5-1; tentatively, D is TRBD1 (6 bases). The CDR3 is made up of 15 amino acids. Per germline, CDR1 SGHRS and CDR2 YFSETQ. Trimming took 4 bases from V and 0 from J, leaving 11 bases between them. CDR3 in amino acids: CASSNPQGSYNEQFF. The CDR3, as DNA: TGCGCCAGCAGCAACCCACAGGGCTCCTACAATGAGCAGTTCTTC.

The chain carries TRBV27 and TRBJ2-7; no clear D gene. This CDR3 has 14 residues. Trimming took off 0 bases at V and 1 base at J, with 7 bases between the two ends. Per germline, CDR1 MNHEY and CDR2 SMNVEV (reference sequence). CDR3 region: CASSLSHVSYEQYF. The CDR3 bases are TGTGCCAGCAGTTTATCGCACGTTTCCTACGAGCAGTACTTC.

The V and J genes are TRBV20-1 and TRBJ2-1; 14 bases line up with TRBD2. V trimming: 3 bases; J trimming: 8 bases; junction bases outside the gene matches: 9. Germline-derived CDR1 and CDR2 are DFQATT and SNEGSKA (reference sequence). This CDR3 is 16 amino acids long. In DNA form, the CDR3 reads TGCAGTGCTAGTTCCGGGACTAGCGGGAGCATGGATGAGCAGTTCTTC. Its translation: CSASSGTSGSMDEQFF.

This chain links TRBV28 with TRBJ2-1; D is ambiguous. The CDR3 has 15 amino acids. V shed 5 bases and J shed 2 bases, with 13 bases lying between them. The germline CDR1 and CDR2 sequences are MDHEN and SYDVKM. The DNA of the CDR3 is TGTGCCAGCAGTCACGGCCCCTGGACCTACAATGAGCAGTTCTTC. As protein: CASSHGPWTYNEQFF.

V gene TRBV5-1 combines with J gene TRBJ2-3; the match to TRBD2 covers 13 bases. The CDR3 extends over 18 amino acids. Per germline, CDR1 SGHRS and CDR2 YFSETQ. Trimming took 2 bases from V and 2 from J; bases not matched to a gene: 8. This CDR3 reads CASSLRLAGGRDTDTQYF. The DNA for the CDR3 is TGCGCCAGCAGCTTACGACTAGCGGGGGGCCGGGACACAGATACGCAGTATTTT.

CDR3 nucleotide sequence: TGTGCCAGCAGCTTTTGGGGCAGGGACACCGGGGAGCTGTTTTTT. Encoded protein: CASSFWGRDTGELFF. The chain couples TRBV7-9 to TRBJ2-2, with D perhaps matching TRBD1 (5 bases). This CDR3 is built from 15 residues. The germline CDR1 and CDR2 sequences are SEHNR and FQNEAQ (reference sequence). The V end lost 3 bases, the J end lost 3 bases, and 11 bases lay between the germline ends. The whole variable domain, remainder taken from reference TRBV7-9 and TRBJ2-2, is DTGVSQNPRHKITKRGQNVTFRCDPISEHNRLYWYRQTLGQGPEFLTYFQNEAQLEKSRLLSDRFSAERPKGSFSTLEIQRTEQGDSAMYLCASSFWGRDTGELFFGEGSRLTVL.

This CDR3 reads CASSIEALDTEAFF. CDR3 coding DNA: TGTGCCAGTAGTATTGAGGCACTGGACACTGAAGCTTTCTTT. The rearrangement uses TRBV19 and TRBJ1-1, with D uncertain. Trimming pared 3 bases from V and 3 bases from J, leaving 11 bases between. This CDR3 is 14 amino acids long. Germline V gives CDR1 LNHDA, CDR2 SQIVND (reference sequence).

J is TRBJ2-7 and V is TRBV3-1 (or the pseudogene TRBV3-2); TRBD2 is a possible D gene (7 bases). V was shortened by 4 bases and J by 2 bases, with 21 bases between the two germline ends. The germline CDR1 and CDR2 sequences are LGHDT and YNNKEL (reference sequence). The CDR3 runs 17 residues. CDR3: CASSLQTAGANTYEQYF. CDR3 coding DNA: TGTGCCAGCAGCCTACAAACGGCGGGGGCCAACACCTACGAGCAGTACTTC.